This is a list of T cell receptor beta chains from one sample in a study of immune cell composition in non-small cell lung cancer. Libraries were prepared by immunoSEQ multiplex PCR; TCRdb keeps only in-frame clonotypes and omits some of them. Seen here are 15,000 or so clones, 55% to 70% observed once, and the top ten hold 7.5%. What was sequenced was lung tumor tissue. The receptors were sampled from a human donor with non-small cell lung cancer. Each CDR3 is given with its conserved first and last residue. The order of the fields is J gene, V gene, CDR3 protein.

j_call: TRBJ2-7; v_call: TRBV7-9; cdr3_aa: CASSISGAGNSYEQYF
j_call: TRBJ1-1; v_call: TRBV7-3; cdr3_aa: CASSFGGSGTEAFF
j_call: TRBJ2-1; v_call: TRBV6-5; cdr3_aa: CASSYFSGGFTGEQFF
j_call: TRBJ2-7; v_call: TRBV11-2; cdr3_aa: CASSPTSGETYEQYF
j_call: TRBJ2-5; v_call: TRBV30; cdr3_aa: CAWSEGRETQYF
j_call: TRBJ1-2; v_call: TRBV19; cdr3_aa: CASSTPGGKGYTF
j_call: TRBJ2-1; v_call: TRBV11-2; cdr3_aa: CASSLERDYIPNEQFF
j_call: TRBJ2-7; v_call: TRBV6-6; cdr3_aa: CASSYSSAYEQYF
j_call: TRBJ2-7; v_call: TRBV11-3; cdr3_aa: CASSLSHRDYEQYF
j_call: TRBJ2-3; v_call: TRBV5-1; cdr3_aa: CASSAGEHTDTQYF
j_call: TRBJ2-2; v_call: TRBV21-1; cdr3_aa: CASSQRKGRGTGELFF
j_call: TRBJ1-6; v_call: TRBV18; cdr3_aa: CASSPGTGEGSPLHF
j_call: TRBJ1-4; v_call: TRBV7-9; cdr3_aa: CASSSGQLTNEKLFF
j_call: TRBJ1-4; v_call: TRBV7-8; cdr3_aa: CASSLMGQTNEKLFF
j_call: TRBJ2-3; v_call: TRBV5-1; cdr3_aa: CASSLAGTGRTDTQYF
j_call: TRBJ2-1; v_call: TRBV10-1; cdr3_aa: CASSEIGDQQFF
j_call: TRBJ2-1; v_call: TRBV10-2; cdr3_aa: CASSERAPTYNEQFF
j_call: TRBJ1-2; v_call: TRBV28; cdr3_aa: CASSFGVDGYTF
j_call: TRBJ2-1; v_call: TRBV14; cdr3_aa: CASSQEPGGAYNEQFF
j_call: TRBJ1-2; v_call: TRBV19; cdr3_aa: CASTKYRTGANYGYTF
j_call: TRBJ1-6; v_call: TRBV6-6; cdr3_aa: CASSPGGWGSPLHF
j_call: TRBJ1-5; v_call: TRBV19; cdr3_aa: CASNPQGRQPQHF
j_call: TRBJ2-3; v_call: TRBV9; cdr3_aa: CASSVGAGGVDTQYF
j_call: TRBJ2-4; v_call: TRBV6-6; cdr3_aa: CASSYSTGEPKNIQYF
j_call: TRBJ2-2; v_call: TRBV18; cdr3_aa: CASSPQRAGQDTGELFF
j_call: TRBJ2-5; v_call: TRBV4-2; cdr3_aa: CASSPVQTSGGETQYF